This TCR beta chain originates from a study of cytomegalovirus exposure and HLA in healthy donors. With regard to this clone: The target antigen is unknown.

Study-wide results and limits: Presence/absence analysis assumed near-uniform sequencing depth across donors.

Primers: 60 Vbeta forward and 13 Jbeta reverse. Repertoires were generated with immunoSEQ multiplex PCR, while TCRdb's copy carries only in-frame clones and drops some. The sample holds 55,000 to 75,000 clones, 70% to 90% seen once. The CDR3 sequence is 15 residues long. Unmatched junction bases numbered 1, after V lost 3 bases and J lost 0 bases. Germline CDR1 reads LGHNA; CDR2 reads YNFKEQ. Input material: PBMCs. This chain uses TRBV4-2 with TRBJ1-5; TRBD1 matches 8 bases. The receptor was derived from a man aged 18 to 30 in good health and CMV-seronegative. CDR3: CASSQDRDSNQPQHF. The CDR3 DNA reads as TGTGCCAGCAGCCAGGACAGGGATAGCAATCAGCCCCAGCATTTT.